The clone carrying this T cell receptor (beta chain) was counted a single time. The data derive from a study of radiation and T cells in renal cell carcinoma. Time point of the sample: blood 4 weeks post-SBRT, at nephrectomy. Described treatment: 15 Gy SBRT to primary tumor, nephrectomy 4 weeks later. Nephrectomy followed 15 Gy stereotactic body radiation by 4 weeks. This renal cell carcinoma was of the clear cell type. The repertoire was sequenced with immunoSEQ multiplex PCR; TCRdb's copy has only in-frame clones and lacks some. The sample yields some 150,000 clones, around 88% seen once. V was clipped by 1 base and J by 6 bases, with 19 bases between them. CDR1 and CDR2 (germline): SGHVS, FQNEAQ. The CDR3 has 17 residues.

The sequences come from blood, collected from a patient whose treatment included radiotherapy and nephrectomy. The chain has TRBV7-8 and TRBJ1-5; D is undetermined. This clonotype was sampled from a woman aged 45 to 65 with renal cell carcinoma. The CDR3 DNA is TGTGCCAGCAGCTTAGGTTTCGGGAGAGGCCCAGGTCAGCCCCAGCATTTT. Protein product: CASSLGFGRGPGQPQHF.